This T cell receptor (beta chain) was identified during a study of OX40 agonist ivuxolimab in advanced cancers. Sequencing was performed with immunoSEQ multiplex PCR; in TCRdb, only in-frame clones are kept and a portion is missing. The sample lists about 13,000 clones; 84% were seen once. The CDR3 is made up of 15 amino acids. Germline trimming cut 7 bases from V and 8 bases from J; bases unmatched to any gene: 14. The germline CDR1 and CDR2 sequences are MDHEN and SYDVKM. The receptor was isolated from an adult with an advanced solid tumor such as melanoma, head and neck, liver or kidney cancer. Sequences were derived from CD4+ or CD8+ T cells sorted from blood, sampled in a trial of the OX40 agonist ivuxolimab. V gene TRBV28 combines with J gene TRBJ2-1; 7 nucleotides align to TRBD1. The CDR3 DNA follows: TGTGCCAGCACTATCCCCCGGGACAGTGGGGATGAGCAGTTCTTC. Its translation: CASTIPRDSGDEQFF.